This T cell receptor (beta chain) was documented in a study of cytotoxic CD8 clonotypes in ibrutinib-treated CLL. TCRdb keeps only in-frame clones here, not all; method: immunoSEQ multiplex PCR. This sample has 50,000 to 70,000 clones, with 50% to 70% found just once. The CDR3 is made up of 15 amino acids. V gave up 0 bases and J gave up 2 bases; unmatched junction bases: 2. The germline V gene encodes CDR1 MNHEY and CDR2 SVGAGI. The origin of this receptor is a human donor with chronic lymphocytic leukemia. This material consisted of PBMCs, taken at disease progression, from a patient treated with ibrutinib. The chain has TRBV6-5 and TRBJ2-3; the match to TRBD1 covers 7 bases. The CDR3: CASSYSGQPTDTQYF. In DNA, the CDR3 is TGTGCCAGCAGTTACTCGGGACAGCCCACAGATACGCAGTATTTT.